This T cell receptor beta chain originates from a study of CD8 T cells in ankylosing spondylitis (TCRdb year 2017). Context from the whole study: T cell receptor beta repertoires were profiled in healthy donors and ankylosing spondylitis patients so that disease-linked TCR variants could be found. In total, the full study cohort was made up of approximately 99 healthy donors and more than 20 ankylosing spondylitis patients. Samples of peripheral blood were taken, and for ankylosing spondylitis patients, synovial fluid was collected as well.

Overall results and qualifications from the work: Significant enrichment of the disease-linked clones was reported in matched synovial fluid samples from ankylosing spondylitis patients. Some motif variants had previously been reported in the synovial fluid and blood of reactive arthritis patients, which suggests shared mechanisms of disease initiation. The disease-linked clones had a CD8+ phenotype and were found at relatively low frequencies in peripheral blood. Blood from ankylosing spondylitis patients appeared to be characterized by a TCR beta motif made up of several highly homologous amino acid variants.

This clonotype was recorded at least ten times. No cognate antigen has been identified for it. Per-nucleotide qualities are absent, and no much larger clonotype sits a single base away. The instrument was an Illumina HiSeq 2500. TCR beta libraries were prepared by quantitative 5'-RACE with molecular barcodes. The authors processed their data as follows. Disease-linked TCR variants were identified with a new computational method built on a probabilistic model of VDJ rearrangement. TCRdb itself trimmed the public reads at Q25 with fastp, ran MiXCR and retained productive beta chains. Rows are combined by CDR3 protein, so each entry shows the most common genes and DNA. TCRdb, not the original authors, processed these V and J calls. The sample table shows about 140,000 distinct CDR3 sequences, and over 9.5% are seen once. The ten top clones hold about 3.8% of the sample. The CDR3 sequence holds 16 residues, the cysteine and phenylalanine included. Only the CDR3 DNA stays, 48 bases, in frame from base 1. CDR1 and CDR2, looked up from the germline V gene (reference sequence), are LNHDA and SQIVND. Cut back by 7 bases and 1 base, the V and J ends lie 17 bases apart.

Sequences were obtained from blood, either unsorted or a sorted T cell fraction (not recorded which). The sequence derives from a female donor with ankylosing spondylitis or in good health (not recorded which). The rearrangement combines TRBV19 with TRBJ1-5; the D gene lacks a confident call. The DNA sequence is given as TGTGCCAGTACCGAACGCGGCCCCCTGAGCAATCAGCCCCAGCATTTT. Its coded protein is CASTERGPLSNQPQHF.